This TCR beta chain was sequenced in a study of blood T cell repertoires in COVID-19. Study-wide background: PBMCs, B-cell-depleted T cells, or T cells provided the cDNA or gDNA that made up the material.

Original processing notes: Reference gene primer amplification gave estimated nucleated cell counts. Measured with immunoSEQ multiplex PCR; TCRdb has only the in-frame clones, and not every one. For V, J and clone size, that table is used; D and trimming come from the DNA. The data show about 200,000 clones, around 92% seen once. The receptor was isolated from a woman younger than 35 who had recovered from COVID-19. The sequencing sample was made of PBMCs or T cells enriched from blood (not recorded which).

The CDR3 reads CASTWTESSEKLFF. Here the CDR3 DNA reads TGTGCCAGCACCTGGACAGAATCGAGTGAAAAACTGTTTTTT. This sequence joins TRBV2 and TRBJ1-4; D possibly corresponds to TRBD1 (6 bases). Germline loops: CDR1 SNHLY, CDR2 FYNNEI. This CDR3 is 14 amino acids long. V was cut by 7 bases and J by 7 bases, with 16 bases left in between.